These T cell receptor beta chains were read from a single sample in a study of shared T cell receptors in the human thymus. Profiled with immunoSEQ multiplex PCR; TCRdb holds only in-frame clones, not every one. This sample has more than 300,000 clones, with approximately 95% found just once. The sequenced sample consisted of thymocytes. These receptors were taken from a human donor. CDR3s include the opening cysteine and the closing phenylalanine or tryptophan. The D gene is left open where the match is weak. Only some rows state a clone size, as once, few, many or a class for expanded clones.

v_gene,d_gene,j_gene,abundance,CDR3aa,CDR3nt
TRBV30,-,TRBJ1-2,-,CAWIYGPGGRYGYTF,TGTGCCTGGATTTACGGTCCCGGGGGGCGCTATGGCTACACCTTC
TRBV27,-,TRBJ2-7,-,CASSPLADSYEQYF,TGTGCCAGCAGTCCGCTCGCAGACTCCTACGAGCAGTACTTC
TRBV29-1,TRBD2,TRBJ2-7,-,CSVGGLAYEQYF,TGCAGCGTTGGCGGACTAGCTTACGAGCAGTACTTC
TRBV28,TRBD2,TRBJ2-5,-,CASSLRGLAQETQYF,TGTGCCAGCAGTTTGAGGGGACTAGCCCAAGAGACCCAGTACTTC
TRBV11-2,-,TRBJ2-1,-,CASTNMSGIYNEQFF,TGTGCCAGCACCAATATGTCAGGGATCTACAATGAGCAGTTCTTC
TRBV7-2,-,TRBJ1-1,-,CASSFPVRGTEAFF,TGTGCCAGCAGCTTTCCCGTCCGGGGGACTGAAGCTTTCTTT
TRBV18,TRBD2,TRBJ2-2,-,CASSPQGIEREPGELFF,TGTGCCAGCTCACCACAGGGGATCGAGCGGGAGCCCGGGGAGCTGTTTTTT
TRBV19,-,TRBJ1-5,-,CASSIGPQGDQPQHF,TGTGCCAGTAGTATAGGGCCACAGGGTGATCAGCCCCAGCATTTT
TRBV6-4,TRBD2,TRBJ2-3,once,CASREDLGGSTDTQYF,TGTGCCAGCAGAGAGGACTTGGGGGGGAGCACAGATACGCAGTATTTT
TRBV19,-,TRBJ1-1,-,CASSMSSLGAYAFF,TGTGCCAGTAGTATGAGTTCTTTGGGCGCCTATGCTTTCTTT
TRBV5-6,TRBD1,TRBJ2-7,-,CASSPGTGGPREQYF,TGTGCCAGCAGCCCCGGGACAGGGGGCCCTCGGGAGCAGTACTTC
TRBV7-9,TRBD2,TRBJ2-7,-,CAAGGSSYEQYF,TGTGCCGCGGGGGGAAGCTCCTACGAGCAGTACTTC
TRBV27,-,TRBJ2-7,-,CASKWGSPEQYF,TGTGCCAGCAAGTGGGGGAGCCCCGAGCAGTACTTC
TRBV9,-,TRBJ2-1,-,CASSPPGVAYNEQFF,TGTGCCAGCAGCCCCCCTGGGGTAGCCTACAATGAGCAGTTCTTC
TRBV9,-,TRBJ2-1,-,CASSVADYRRYNEQFF,TGTGCCAGCAGCGTAGCTGACTACCGCCGATACAATGAGCAGTTCTTC
TRBV7-6,TRBD1,TRBJ2-6,-,CASSLRDRVDYGANVLTF,TGTGCCAGCAGCTTACGGGACAGGGTAGATTATGGGGCCAACGTCCTGACTTTC
TRBV20-1,-,TRBJ2-7,-,CSPSYEQYF,TGCAGTCCCTCCTACGAGCAGTACTTC
TRBV6-1,TRBD1,TRBJ1-5,-,CASSEPSGDRGYQPQHF,TGTGCCAGCAGTGAACCCTCAGGGGACAGGGGGTATCAGCCCCAGCATTTT
TRBV28,-,TRBJ2-1,-,CASSLAVGYNEQFF,TGTGCCAGCAGTTTAGCCGTCGGTTACAATGAGCAGTTCTTC
TRBV27,TRBD2,TRBJ2-1,-,CASSFRGLADYNEQFF,TGTGCCAGCAGTTTCCGTGGACTAGCGGACTACAATGAGCAGTTCTTC
TRBV19,TRBD1,TRBJ2-1,-,CASDGQGAKESRVF,TGTGCCAGCGACGGACAGGGGGCTAAGGAGAGTAGGGTCTTC
TRBV19,-,TRBJ2-2,-,CASSIGPRLNTGELFF,TGTGCCAGTAGTATCGGGCCAAGACTGAACACCGGGGAGCTGTTTTTT
TRBV6-5,TRBD1,TRBJ2-5,-,CASNSDRGRETQYF,TGTGCCAGCAACTCGGACAGGGGAAGAGAGACCCAGTACTTC
TRBV5-1,TRBD1,TRBJ2-7,-,CASSAGTGSGEQYF,TGCGCCAGCAGCGCTGGGACAGGGAGCGGCGAGCAGTACTTC
TRBV7-9,-,TRBJ1-1,-,CASSFEANTEAFF,TGTGCCAGCAGCTTCGAAGCGAACACTGAAGCTTTCTTT
TRBV7-2,-,TRBJ1-5,once,CASRLRDSNQPQHF,TGTGCCAGCAGGTTAAGGGACAGCAATCAGCCCCAGCATTTT
TRBV5-6,-,TRBJ2-3,-,CASSLSWGVTDTQYF,TGTGCCAGCAGCTTGAGCTGGGGTGTCACAGATACGCAGTATTTT
TRBV28,-,TRBJ1-1,-,CASSLCADTEAFF,TGTGCCAGCAGTTTGTGTGCTGACACTGAAGCTTTCTTT
TRBV7-9,-,TRBJ2-4,-,CASSPDSLGGIQYF,TGTGCCAGCAGCCCAGACTCCCTAGGTGGCATTCAGTACTTC
TRBV18,TRBD1,TRBJ2-5,-,CASSLKGQGASIQETQYF,TGTGCCAGCTCACTCAAAGGGCAGGGGGCGAGTATCCAAGAGACCCAGTACTTC
TRBV12-5,-,TRBJ2-3,-,CASGLNHTDTQYF,TGTGCTAGTGGTTTGAACCACACAGATACGCAGTATTTT
TRBV29-1,TRBD2,TRBJ2-1,-,CSVGTSPTYNEQFF,TGCAGCGTTGGGACTAGCCCCACCTACAATGAGCAGTTCTTC
TRBV2,TRBD1,TRBJ1-2,once,CASGGSGTAGLANYGYTF,TGTGCCAGCGGAGGGTCCGGGACAGCAGGTCTAGCTAACTATGGCTACACCTTC
TRBV29-1,-,TRBJ2-7,-,CSVEMQGSYEQYF,TGCAGCGTTGAGATGCAGGGGTCCTACGAGCAGTACTTC
TRBV25-1,-,TRBJ2-7,once,CASSRFDEQYF,TGTGCCAGCAGTAGGTTCGACGAGCAGTACTTC
TRBV4-1,TRBD1,TRBJ2-2,-,CASSQGTGGGTGELFF,TGCGCCAGCAGCCAGGGAACAGGGGGAGGCACCGGGGAGCTGTTTTTT
TRBV28,-,TRBJ1-1,-,CASTPDRGVTEAFF,TGTGCCAGCACCCCCGACAGAGGAGTAACTGAAGCTTTCTTT
TRBV28,-,TRBJ2-1,few,CASSSYNEQFF,TGTGCCAGCAGTTCCTACAATGAGCAGTTCTTC
TRBV19,TRBD1,TRBJ2-3,-,CASSTDRGRLNTQYF,TGTGCCAGTAGCACCGACAGGGGAAGGCTGAATACGCAGTATTTT
TRBV10-3,-,TRBJ1-2,-,CAISASRHWKRYGYTF,TGTGCCATCAGTGCCTCGAGACACTGGAAGAGATATGGCTACACCTTC
TRBV28,-,TRBJ2-4,-,CASSLRHVERAKNIQYF,TGTGCCAGCAGTCTACGGCATGTTGAACGGGCCAAAAACATTCAGTACTTC
TRBV27,-,TRBJ1-5,-,CASSLTSTPVGCNQPQHF,TGTGCCAGCAGTTTAACTTCGACTCCCGTAGGTTGCAATCAGCCCCAGCATTTT
TRBV6-5,TRBD1,TRBJ1-1,-,CASSLGTDRVWEAFF,TGTGCCAGCAGCCTTGGAACGGACAGGGTTTGGGAAGCTTTCTTT
TRBV4-2,-,TRBJ2-2,-,CASSYTPGHSPGELFF,TGTGCCAGCAGCTACACTCCGGGACACTCGCCCGGGGAGCTGTTTTTT
TRBV28,-,TRBJ2-3,few,CASSFGDSTDTQYF,TGTGCCAGCAGTTTCGGGGACAGCACAGATACGCAGTATTTT
TRBV14,-,TRBJ2-7,-,CASSQARSYEQYF,TGTGCCAGCAGCCAAGCCAGATCCTACGAGCAGTACTTC
TRBV6-4,TRBD2,TRBJ2-2,-,CASPRASGSGELFF,TGTGCCAGCCCTCGGGCTAGCGGGAGCGGGGAGCTGTTTTTT
TRBV28,-,TRBJ2-5,-,CASSFLTGRQETQYF,TGTGCCAGCAGCTTCCTAACGGGACGGCAAGAGACCCAGTACTTC
TRBV19,TRBD2,TRBJ2-1,-,CASSIWYSGISNEQFF,TGTGCCAGTAGTATCTGGTATAGCGGGATCAGCAATGAGCAGTTCTTC